Following are 26 T cell receptor beta chains from one sample sequenced in a study of early stage breast cancer tumors (dated by TCRdb to the late 2010s). Libraries were built with the immunoSEQ multiplex PCR assay. Drawn from immuneACCESS, this table holds only the in-frame rearrangements with V and J called that TCRdb kept. Clones are partly lost; checked studies trace under half to an unresolved V gene and leave the rest unexplained. The sample records some 15,000 clones, around three quarters of which are singletons. The top ten constitute 7.5% to 9% of the sample. The specimen was normal breast tissue next to the tumor. Receptor source: a person in their fifties or sixties with breast cancer.

This chain uses TRBV7-9 with TRBJ1-2; D unresolved. V was cut by 0 bases and J by 4 bases, with 12 bases left in between. This CDR3 region has 15 residues. CDR1 is SEHNR, CDR2 FQNEAQ, per germline (reference sequence). This CDR3 reads CASSLADRAGYGYTF. CDR3 in DNA: TGTGCCAGCAGCTTAGCTGATCGGGCGGGCTATGGCTACACCTTC. Based on the CDR3 plus reference TRBV7-9 and TRBJ1-2, the full variable domain is DTGVSQNPRHKITKRGQNVTFRCDPISEHNRLYWYRQTLGQGPEFLTYFQNEAQLEKSRLLSDRFSAERPKGSFSTLEIQRTEQGDSAMYLCASSLADRAGYGYTFGSGTRLTVV.

This clone has more than one count but fewer than ten. The rearrangement uses TRBV5-1 and TRBJ1-1; 10 nucleotides match TRBD1. The germline V gene encodes CDR1 SGHRS and CDR2 YFSETQ. V shed 5 bases and J 1 base; nucleotides not matched to a gene: 2. CDR3 length: 14 amino acids. The CDR3 protein is CASRGQGSNTEAFF. CDR3 nucleotides: TGCGCCAGCAGGGGACAGGGGTCGAACACTGAAGCTTTCTTT. Complete variable domain (other parts from reference TRBV5-1 and TRBJ1-1): KAGVTQTPRYLIKTRGQQVTLSCSPISGHRSVSWYQQTPGQGLQFLFEYFSETQRNKGNFPGRFSGRQFSNSRSEMNVSTLELGDSALYLCASRGQGSNTEAFFGQGTRLTVV.

This chain uses TRBV19 with TRBJ1-1; D remains unclear. Germline lookup yields CDR1 LNHDA and CDR2 SQIVND (reference sequence). This CDR3 has 15 residues. The germline V and J ends were trimmed by 1 base and 1 base, with 10 bases remaining between them. For the CDR3, the DNA is TGTGCCAGTAGTATAGTCGGCCGGCCGAACACTGAAGCTTTCTTT. Translating gives CASSIVGRPNTEAFF.

The rearrangement uses TRBV19 and TRBJ2-1; 11 positions agree with TRBD2. CDR3 length: 15 residues. Germline lookup yields CDR1 LNHDA and CDR2 SQIVND (reference sequence). J was trimmed by 8 bases and V by 3 bases; bases with no gene match: 6. The CDR3 is CASSITSGGYDEQFF. Written as DNA, the CDR3 is TGTGCCAGTAGTATTACTAGCGGGGGTTATGATGAGCAGTTCTTC.

V and J are TRBV9 and TRBJ2-2; 11 nucleotides match TRBD1. J was trimmed by 0 bases and V by 0 bases; bases with no gene match: 1. The germline V gene encodes CDR1 SGDLS and CDR2 YYNGEE. This CDR3 is 17 amino acids long. This CDR3 is CASSVGGQGANTGELFF. The CDR3 region has the DNA TGTGCCAGCAGCGTAGGGGGACAGGGGGCGAACACCGGGGAGCTGTTTTTT.

J is TRBJ2-5 and V is TRBV5-1, with TRBD2 as a possible D gene (5 bases). This CDR3 has 16 residues. Germline lookup yields CDR1 SGHRS and CDR2 YFSETQ. Trimming took off 2 bases at V and 5 bases at J, with 19 bases between the two ends. In DNA, the CDR3 is TGCGCCAGCAGCTTTTCCTCACTAGTAGCCCGGGAGACCCAGTACTTC. This sequence encodes CASSFSSLVARETQYF.

The CDR3 DNA reads as TGTGCCATCGGCGGACTAGCGGGGGGGACCTACGAGCAGTACTTC. Translation: CAIGGLAGGTYEQYF. The gene calls are TRBV10-3 and TRBJ2-7; 15 bases are shared with TRBD2. Germline V lookup: CDR1 ENHRY, CDR2 SYGVKD. This CDR3 comprises 15 residues. The J segment lost 2 bases and the V segment lost 8 bases, leaving 4 bases of the junction unmatched.

The rearrangement joins TRBV2 to TRBJ1-2; D uncertain. The CDR3 extends over 12 amino acids. V was pared by 4 bases and J by 4 bases, with 7 bases between. Germline loops: CDR1 SNHLY, CDR2 FYNNEI. The CDR3 DNA sequence: TGTGCCAGCAGTGCTCAGATCTATGGCTACACCTTC. It encodes CASSAQIYGYTF.

The rearrangement joins TRBV4-3 to TRBJ2-3; D is possibly TRBD2 (5 bases). Between the trimmed V and J ends, which lost 1 base and 6 bases, there was a span of 11 bases. In germline, CDR1 is LGHNA, CDR2 YSLEER. This CDR3 has 14 residues. The CDR3 coding sequence is TGCGCCAGCAGCCAAGCCCTAGCCCAGGATACGCAGTATTTT. Residues: CASSQALAQDTQYF.

The chain has TRBV7-2 and TRBJ1-2; 9 bases fit TRBD1. Germline values: CDR1 SGHTA, CDR2 FQGNSA. V gave up 1 base and J gave up 2 bases; unmatched junction bases: 2. The CDR3 runs 15 residues. Here the CDR3 reads CASSLVGTGNYGYTF. The CDR3 DNA reads as TGTGCCAGCAGCTTAGTCGGGACAGGGAACTATGGCTACACCTTC.

The J gene is TRBJ1-2, the V gene TRBV10-2; possible D gene TRBD1, 6 bases. The CDR3 contains 13 residues. Germline values: CDR1 WSHSY, CDR2 SAAADI. V lost 2 bases to trimming and J lost 7 bases, with 11 bases between them. CDR3: CASSEARGSGYTF. The CDR3 coding sequence is TGCGCCAGCAGTGAGGCAAGGGGGTCTGGCTACACCTTC.

This rearrangement joins TRBV5-1 to TRBJ1-1, with D possibly matching TRBD1 (5 bases). The CDR3 covers 15 residues. V was clipped by 1 base and J by 3 bases, with 13 bases between them. Germline V lookup: CDR1 SGHRS, CDR2 YFSETQ. CDR3 loop: CASSLIRGVDTEAFF. The DNA for the CDR3 is TGCGCCAGCAGCTTGATACGGGGCGTGGACACTGAAGCTTTCTTT.

This clone was found a few times. The rearrangement links TRBV23-1 to TRBJ2-7; unclear D gene. TRBV23-1 is filed as an ORF, its function uncertain. This CDR3 region has 11 residues. V was clipped by 3 bases and J by 2 bases, with 2 bases between them. CDR3 amino acids: CASSQAYEQYF. The CDR3 DNA reads as TGCGCCAGCAGTCAGGCCTACGAGCAGTACTTC.

This chain connects TRBV7-2 to TRBJ2-7, with D perhaps TRBD1 (6 bases). This CDR3 region has 14 residues. Germline CDR1 and CDR2: SGHTA and FQGNSA. Trimming removed 6 bases at V and 0 bases at J, with 12 bases between. The CDR3 DNA sequence: TGTGCCAGCAGACTACAGGGAGACTCCTACGAGCAGTACTTC. Translating gives CASRLQGDSYEQYF.

The chain is built from TRBV7-8 and TRBJ1-2; unclear D gene. Germline V gene lookup returns CDR1 SGHVS and CDR2 FQNEAQ. With 2 bases removed from V and 3 bases from J, the gap between germline ends came to 10 bases. There are 14 residues in the CDR3. The CDR3 bases are TGTGCCAGCAGCTTAAACGGAATACACTATGGCTACACCTTC. This encodes CASSLNGIHYGYTF.

Only one count was recorded for this clone. In nucleotides, the CDR3 is TGTGCCAGCAGCTTACTAGAGGCTGAAGCTTTCTTT. It encodes CASSLLEAEAFF. The chain uses TRBV11-2 and TRBJ1-1, with D unclear. Germline V gene sequence: CDR1 SGHAT, CDR2 FQNNGV. CDR3 length: 12 amino acids. The germline V and J ends were trimmed by 2 bases and 6 bases, with 7 bases remaining between them.

V and J are TRBV7-2 and TRBJ2-1, with 8 bases identical to TRBD2. Germline V lookup: CDR1 SGHTA, CDR2 FQGNSA. V dropped 2 bases and J dropped 4; count of bases not matched to a gene: 10. The CDR3 is made up of 17 amino acids. CDR3 region: CASSLRGGGMSYNEQFF. The CDR3 nucleotides read TGTGCCAGCAGCTTACGGGGCGGGGGGATGTCATACAATGAGCAGTTCTTC.

The J gene is TRBJ2-3, the V gene TRBV5-1; D possibly uses TRBD1 or TRBD2 (5 bases each). From germline, CDR1 is SGHRS and CDR2 YFSETQ. The CDR3 contains 13 residues. With 4 bases removed from V and 8 bases from J, the gap between germline ends came to 14 bases. CDR3 protein: CASSEIDGATQYF. The CDR3 DNA sequence: TGCGCCAGCAGCGAGATAGACGGGGCTACGCAGTATTTT.

The chain uses TRBV2 and TRBJ2-5, with TRBD1 matching 7 bases. This CDR3 has 14 residues. Germline CDR1 reads SNHLY; CDR2 reads FYNNEI. V lost 4 bases, J lost 4 bases, and 6 bases stayed unmatched. CDR3: CASSGDSGSETQYF. The DNA of the CDR3 is TGTGCCAGCAGTGGGGACAGCGGTTCAGAGACCCAGTACTTC.

CDR3 in amino acids: CASTREGGDNVLTF. CDR3 sequence (DNA): TGTGCCAGCACCCGGGAGGGAGGCGACAACGTCCTGACTTTC. The chain uses TRBV7-8 and TRBJ2-6; 8 nucleotides agree with TRBD2. Trimming removed 7 bases from V and 9 bases from J; junction bases left unmatched: 8. CDR1 is SGHVS, CDR2 FQNEAQ, per germline. The CDR3 has 14 residues. The full variable domain, completed using reference TRBV7-8 and TRBJ2-6, is GAGVSQSPRYKVAKRGQDVALRCDPISGHVSLFWYQQALGQGPEFLTYFQNEAQLDKSGLPSDRFFAERPEGSVSTLKIQRTQQEDSAVYLCASTREGGDNVLTFGAGSRLTVL.

J is TRBJ2-1 and V is TRBV4-3, with D unresolved. The CDR3 spans 15 residues. The V and J ends lost 0 bases and 8 bases respectively, with 14 bases between them. Germline V gene lookup returns CDR1 LGHNA and CDR2 YSLEER. The CDR3 protein is CASSQDIWSEDEQFF. In nucleotides, the CDR3 is TGCGCCAGCAGCCAAGATATTTGGAGCGAGGATGAGCAGTTCTTC.

V is TRBV6-5 and J is TRBJ1-6, with D possibly TRBD1 on 6 matching bases. This CDR3 is built from 15 residues. V gave up 4 bases and J gave up 11 bases, with 18 bases separating them. Germline V gives CDR1 MNHEY, CDR2 SVGAGI. The CDR3 reads CASSSTGNPGAPLHF. The CDR3, as DNA: TGTGCCAGCAGTTCGACAGGCAACCCTGGGGCACCCCTCCACTTT.

This clone was recorded only once. No DNA is shown, since the ends of the CDR3 on it are uncertain; the CDR3 is the one TCRdb lists. The chain links TRBV6-6 to TRBJ1-5. In germline, CDR1 is MNHNY, CDR2 SVGAGI (reference sequence). 15 amino acids form the CDR3, both terminal residues included. The CDR3 region is CASSSSGSSNQPQHF.

The J gene is TRBJ1-2, the V gene TRBV5-1; 8 positions match TRBD1. Germline CDR1 and CDR2: SGHRS and YFSETQ. The trim removed 2 bases at V and 10 bases at J, leaving 7 bases unmatched. The CDR3 extends over 13 amino acids. The CDR3, as DNA: TGCGCCAGCAGCTTTTTCAGGGGGCGCGACTACACCTTC. The encoded protein is CASSFFRGRDYTF.

The chain carries TRBV28 and TRBJ2-1, with TRBD2 identical over 10 bases. The CDR3 length is 14 residues. V lost 5 bases and J lost 7; bases outside the gene matches: 5. Germline CDR1 and CDR2: MDHEN and SYDVKM. For the CDR3, the DNA is TGTGCCAGCAGTACTAGCGGGGTCTCGAATGAGCAGTTCTTC. Its translation: CASSTSGVSNEQFF.

V and J are TRBV4-3 and TRBJ2-1, with 9 bases aligning to TRBD2. Losses at the gene ends were 1 base for V and 7 bases for J; bases not matched to a gene: 14. Per germline, CDR1 LGHNA and CDR2 YSLEER. The CDR3 has 18 amino acids. The CDR3 loop reads CASSQGMYGAGGLNEQFF. Here the CDR3 DNA reads TGCGCCAGCAGCCAAGGGATGTACGGCGCGGGGGGGCTTAATGAGCAGTTCTTC.